These 8 T cell receptor beta chains came from one sample sequenced in a study of CD8+ T cells in alopecia areata. Sequencing used cDNA as its template, made by extracting RNA and reverse transcribing it. Clones were read by immunoSEQ multiplex PCR, and TCRdb kept only the in-frame ones, dropping some. The sample has around 300,000 clones; about 60% are singletons. Treatment given: oral pan-JAK inhibitor, 5-10 mg twice daily. This sample comprised CD4+ T cells sorted from blood, obtained around week 54, from a patient treated with tofacitinib. The receptor source for this set is a human donor with alopecia areata.

The chain uses TRBV14 and TRBJ1-1; D uncertain. This CDR3 contains 13 residues. Trimming left V 1 base short and J 10 bases short, with 13 bases between. The germline V gene encodes CDR1 SGHDN and CDR2 FVKESK. Here the CDR3 reads CASSQGQVGAAFF. The CDR3 DNA is TGTGCCAGCAGCCAAGGGCAGGTTGGAGCAGCTTTCTTT.

J is TRBJ2-7 and V is TRBV7-3; 7 bases map to TRBD1. The J call may be mistaken, given a closer DNA end match to TRBJ2-5. The CDR3 is 15 amino acids. CDR1 is SGHTA and CDR2 is FQGTGA in the germline V gene. The CDR3 bases are TGTGCCAGCAGCTCGACAGGGTCTAACCAAGAGACCCAGTACTTC. It is translated as CASSSTGSNQETQYF.

This chain joins TRBV29-1 and TRBJ2-3, with D possibly being TRBD2 (5 bases). V was clipped by 6 bases and J by 0 bases, with 13 bases between them. The CDR3 covers 14 residues. Germline V gene sequence: CDR1 SQVTM, CDR2 ANQGSEA. CDR3: CSVRAFTSTDTQYF. Written as DNA, the CDR3 is TGCAGCGTGCGGGCTTTCACTAGCACAGATACGCAGTATTTT.

CDR3 residues: CASIGYGTDTQYF. In DNA form, the CDR3 reads TGTGCCAGCATAGGCTATGGCACAGATACGCAGTATTTT. This chain uses TRBV25-1 with TRBJ2-3; D uncertain. V lost 7 bases and J 1 base, leaving 9 bases between the germline ends. This CDR3 has 13 amino acids. Looked up from germline, CDR1 is MGHDK and CDR2 is SYGVNS.

This chain uses TRBV27 with TRBJ2-5; D is unresolved. CDR3 length equals 13 residues. Germline lookup yields CDR1 MNHEY and CDR2 SMNVEV (reference sequence). V was cut by 3 bases and J by 3 bases, with 8 bases left in between. The CDR3 sequence: CASSFIWEETQYF. For the CDR3, the DNA is TGTGCCAGCAGTTTTATCTGGGAAGAGACCCAGTACTTC.

This clone showed up just once. This chain joins TRBV29-1 and TRBJ1-2; D may be TRBD1 (5 bases). Germline-derived CDR1 and CDR2 are SQVTM and ANQGSEA. There are 10 residues in the CDR3. V was shortened by 5 bases and J by 8 bases, with 9 bases between the two germline ends. DNA for the CDR3: TGCAGCGTTCAGGGTGGAGGCTACACCTTC. It codes for CSVQGGGYTF.

The V and J genes are TRBV2 and TRBJ2-2; D is undetermined. Germline CDR1 is SNHLY and CDR2 is FYNNEI. The CDR3 runs to 13 residues. V lost 3 bases, J lost 3 bases, and 5 bases lay in between. The CDR3 bases are TGTGCCAGCAGTGAGTCCTACACCGGGGAGCTGTTTTTT. This encodes CASSESYTGELFF.

The chain carries TRBV5-1 and TRBJ1-6; a possible D gene is TRBD1 (5 bases). CDR3 length: 16 amino acids. Trimming removed 5 bases at V and 0 bases at J, with 12 bases between. Germline values: CDR1 SGHRS, CDR2 YFSETQ. The CDR3 region has the DNA TGCGCCAGCAGTCAAGACAGTTACTCCTATAATTCACCCCTCCACTTT. The encoded protein is CASSQDSYSYNSPLHF.